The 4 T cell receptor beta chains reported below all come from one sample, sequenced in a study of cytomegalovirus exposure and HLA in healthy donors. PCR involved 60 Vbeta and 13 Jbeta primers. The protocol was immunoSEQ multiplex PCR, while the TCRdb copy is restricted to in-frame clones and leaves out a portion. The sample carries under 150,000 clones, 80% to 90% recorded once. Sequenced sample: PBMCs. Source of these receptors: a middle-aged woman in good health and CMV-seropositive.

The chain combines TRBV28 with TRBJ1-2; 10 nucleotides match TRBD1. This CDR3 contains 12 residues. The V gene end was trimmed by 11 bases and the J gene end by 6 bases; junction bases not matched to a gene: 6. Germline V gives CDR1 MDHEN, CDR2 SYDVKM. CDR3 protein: CASDRGRDGYTF. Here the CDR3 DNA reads TGTGCCTCCGACAGGGGGCGGGATGGCTACACCTTC.

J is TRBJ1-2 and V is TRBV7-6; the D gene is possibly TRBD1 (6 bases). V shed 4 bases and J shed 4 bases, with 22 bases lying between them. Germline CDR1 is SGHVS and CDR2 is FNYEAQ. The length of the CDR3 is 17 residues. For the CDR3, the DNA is TGTGCCAGCAGCTCCAATCTGGACAGCCGATTACCCTATGGCTACACCTTC. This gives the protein CASSSNLDSRLPYGYTF.

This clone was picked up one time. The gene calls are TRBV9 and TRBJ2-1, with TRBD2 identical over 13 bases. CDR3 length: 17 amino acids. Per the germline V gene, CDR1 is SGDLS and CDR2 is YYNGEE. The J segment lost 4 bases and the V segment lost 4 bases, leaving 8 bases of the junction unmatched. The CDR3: CASSLRLAGGSYNEQFF. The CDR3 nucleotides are TGTGCCAGCAGCCTCCGACTAGCGGGAGGTTCTTACAATGAGCAGTTCTTC.

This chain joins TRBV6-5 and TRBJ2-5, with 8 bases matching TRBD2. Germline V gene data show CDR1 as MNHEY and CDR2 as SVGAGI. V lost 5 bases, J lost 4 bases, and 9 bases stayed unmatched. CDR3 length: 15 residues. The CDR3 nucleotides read TGTGCCAGCAGTGCCGGGACCGGGGGGGCAGAGACCCAGTACTTC. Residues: CASSAGTGGAETQYF.